The 8 T cell receptor beta chains below all came from one sample that was sequenced in a study of cytomegalovirus exposure and HLA in healthy donors. Primers: 60 Vbeta forward and 13 Jbeta reverse. Clones were sequenced by immunoSEQ multiplex PCR, and TCRdb holds only the in-frame ones, with some missing. Altogether more than 95,000 clones are present, about four fifths being singletons, with the ten largest covering around 1.3%. The sequencing input was PBMCs. All receptors come from a man aged 40-49 years in good health and CMV-seronegative.

The J gene is TRBJ2-1, the V gene TRBV5-4; tentatively, D is TRBD2 (6 bases). Deletions cut 4 bases from V and 6 bases from J, with 8 bases between. This CDR3 contains 12 residues. Germline loops: CDR1 SGHNT, CDR2 YYREEE (reference sequence). The CDR3 spells CASSRTTNEQFF. CDR3 DNA: TGTGCCAGCAGCCGGACTACCAATGAGCAGTTCTTC.

The chain links TRBV7-8 to TRBJ1-3, with 9 bases identical to TRBD1. The CDR3 runs to 15 residues. Unmatched junction bases numbered 5, after V lost 5 bases and J lost 3 bases. Per the germline V gene, CDR1 is SGHVS and CDR2 is FQNEAQ. In nucleotides, the CDR3 is TGTGCCAGCAGCCCCCGGACAGGGGTTGGAAACACCATATATTTT. Translating it yields CASSPRTGVGNTIYF. Drawing the rest from reference TRBV7-8 and TRBJ1-3, the complete variable domain is GAGVSQSPRYKVAKRGQDVALRCDPISGHVSLFWYQQALGQGPEFLTYFQNEAQLDKSGLPSDRFFAERPEGSVSTLKIQRTQQEDSAVYLCASSPRTGVGNTIYFGEGSWLTVV.

The rearrangement uses TRBV21-1 and TRBJ2-4; TRBD1 was called by the table and not checked on the DNA. TRBV21-1 is given as a pseudogene. The CDR3 runs to 17 residues. The CDR3 region is CASSKFPGGIAKNIQYF. CDR3 DNA sequence: TGTGCCAGCAGCAAATTTCCAGGGGGAATAGCCAAAAACATTCAGTACTTC.

The chain employs TRBV7-2 and TRBJ1-2, with D possibly TRBD1 on 5 matching bases. Germline V gene lookup returns CDR1 SGHTA and CDR2 FQGNSA. Trimming removed 4 bases at V and 8 bases at J, with 20 bases between. This CDR3 is 15 amino acids long. CDR3 sequence reads: CASSSYQGRDGGYTF. CDR3 DNA: TGTGCCAGCAGCTCCTATCAGGGAAGGGATGGCGGCTACACCTTC.

About this clone itself: This sample includes further DNA sequences coding for the same CDR3. The rearrangement links TRBV7-9 to TRBJ2-1, with TRBD2 as a possible D gene (5 bases). The CDR3 extends over 13 amino acids. Germline V gene data show CDR1 as SEHNR and CDR2 as FQNEAQ (reference sequence). V was shortened by 5 bases and J by 4 bases, with 9 bases between the two germline ends. The CDR3 DNA reads TGTGCCAGCAGCCCTCCGGGATACAATGAGCAGTTCTTC. Translating it yields CASSPPGYNEQFF. Full variable domain (remainder filled in from reference TRBV7-9 and TRBJ2-1): DTGVSQNPRHKITKRGQNVTFRCDPISEHNRLYWYRQTLGQGPEFLTYFQNEAQLEKSRLLSDRFSAERPKGSFSTLEIQRTEQGDSAMYLCASSPPGYNEQFFGPGTRLTVL.

The CDR3 loop reads CASSVTGTGGGGYTF. CDR3 DNA: TGTGCCAGCAGCGTAACCGGGACAGGGGGCGGCGGCTACACCTTC. The chain carries TRBV9 and TRBJ1-2; 12 nucleotides line up with TRBD1. The CDR3 loop spans 15 amino acids. Trimming took 1 base from V and 8 from J; bases not matched to a gene: 6. Germline lookup yields CDR1 SGDLS and CDR2 YYNGEE. The variable domain in full, completed from reference TRBV9 and TRBJ1-2, reads DSGVTQTPKHLITATGQRVTLRCSPRSGDLSVYWYQQSLDQGLQFLIQYYNGEERAKGNILERFSAQQFPDLHSELNLSSLELGDSALYFCASSVTGTGGGGYTFGSGTRLTVV.

This clone was observed a few times. The CDR3 spells CASSIGSRGGYRTGELFF. The CDR3 DNA sequence: TGTGCCAGTAGTATCGGCAGCCGGGGGGGTTATAGGACCGGGGAGCTGTTTTTT. This chain joins TRBV19 and TRBJ2-2; TRBD2 aligns across 8 bases. The CDR3 has 18 amino acids. Trimming took 3 bases from V and 5 from J; bases not matched to a gene: 14. Germline loops: CDR1 LNHDA, CDR2 SQIVND (reference sequence).

There are a few counts of this clone. V and J are TRBV14 and TRBJ2-3, with TRBD2 as a possible D gene (6 bases). Deletions cut 1 base from V and 0 bases from J, with 23 bases between. CDR1 and CDR2 (germline): SGHDN, FVKESK. The CDR3 contains 20 residues. CDR3 nucleotide sequence: TGTGCCAGCAGCCAAGTTGGGACCTTTGGGACGGGAGCTAGCACAGATACGCAGTATTTT. This codes for CASSQVGTFGTGASTDTQYF.